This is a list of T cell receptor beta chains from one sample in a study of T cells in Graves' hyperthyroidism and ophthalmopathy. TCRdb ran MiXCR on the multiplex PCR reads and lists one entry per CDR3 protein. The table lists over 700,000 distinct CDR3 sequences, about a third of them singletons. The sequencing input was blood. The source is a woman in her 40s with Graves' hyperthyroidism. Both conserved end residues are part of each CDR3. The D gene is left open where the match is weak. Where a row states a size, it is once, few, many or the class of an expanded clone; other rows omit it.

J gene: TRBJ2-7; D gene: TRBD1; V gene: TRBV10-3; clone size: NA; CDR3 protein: CAISFPGQGREQYF; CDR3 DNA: TGTGCCATCAGTTTTCCGGGACAGGGGAGAGAGCAGTACTTC
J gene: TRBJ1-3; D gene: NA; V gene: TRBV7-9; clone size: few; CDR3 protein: CASSSQGNTIYF; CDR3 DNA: TGTGCCAGCAGCTCCCAGGGAAACACCATATATTTT
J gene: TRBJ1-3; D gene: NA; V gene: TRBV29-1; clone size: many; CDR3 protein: CSVVKGGGNTIYF; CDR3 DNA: TGCAGCGTGGTGAAGGGAGGCGGAAACACCATATATTTT
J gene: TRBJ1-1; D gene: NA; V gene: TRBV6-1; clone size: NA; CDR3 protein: CASSEVQDGMAFF; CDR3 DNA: TGTGCCAGCAGTGAAGTGCAGGACGGAATGGCTTTCTTT
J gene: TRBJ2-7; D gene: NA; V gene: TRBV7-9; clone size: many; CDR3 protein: CASSLEPVGVHEQYF; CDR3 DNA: TGTGCCAGCAGCTTAGAGCCGGTGGGAGTCCACGAGCAGTACTTC
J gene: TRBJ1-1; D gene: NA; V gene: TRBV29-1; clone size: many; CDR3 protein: CSVEANVGTEAFF; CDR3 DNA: TGCAGCGTTGAGGCCAACGTAGGCACTGAAGCTTTCTTT
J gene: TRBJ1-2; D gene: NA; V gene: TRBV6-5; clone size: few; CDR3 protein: CASSQTVPGGYTF; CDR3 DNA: TGTGCCAGCAGCCAGACAGTGCCTGGGGGCTACACCTTC
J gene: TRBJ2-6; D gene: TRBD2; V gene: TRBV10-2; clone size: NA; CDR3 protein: CASRGRLGTTGANVLTF; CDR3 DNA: TGCGCCAGCCGGGGCCGTTTGGGGACTACTGGGGCCAACGTCCTGACTTTC
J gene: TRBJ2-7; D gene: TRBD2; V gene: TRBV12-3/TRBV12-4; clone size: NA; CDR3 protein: CASSPDPAGTPYEQYF; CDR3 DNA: TGTGCCAGCAGTCCCGATCCAGCGGGGACCCCCTACGAGCAGTACTTC
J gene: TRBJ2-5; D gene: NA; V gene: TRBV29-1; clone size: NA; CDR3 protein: CSVRGQGGEETQYF; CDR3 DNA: TGCAGCGTTCGTGGTCAGGGGGGGGAAGAGACCCAGTACTTC
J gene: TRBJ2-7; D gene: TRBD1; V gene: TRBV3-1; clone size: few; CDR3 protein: CASSQDLGQDYEQYF; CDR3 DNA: TGTGCCAGCAGCCAAGATTTGGGACAGGACTACGAGCAGTACTTC
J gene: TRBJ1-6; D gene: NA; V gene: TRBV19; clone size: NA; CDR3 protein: CASSPNMDSPLHF; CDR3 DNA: TGTGCCAGTAGTCCTAACATGGATTCACCCCTCCACTTT
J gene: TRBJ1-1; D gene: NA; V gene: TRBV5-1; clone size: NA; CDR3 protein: CASSRQSLFTEAFF; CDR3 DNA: TGCGCCAGCAGCCGACAATCCCTCTTCACTGAAGCTTTCTTT
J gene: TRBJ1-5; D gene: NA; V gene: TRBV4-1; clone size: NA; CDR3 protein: CASSQPLNQPQHF; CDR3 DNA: TGCGCCAGCAGCCAACCTTTAAATCAGCCCCAGCATTTT
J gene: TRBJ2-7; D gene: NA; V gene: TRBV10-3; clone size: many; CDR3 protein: CAISSGTYEQYF; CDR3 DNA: TGTGCCATCAGTTCAGGGACCTACGAGCAGTACTTC
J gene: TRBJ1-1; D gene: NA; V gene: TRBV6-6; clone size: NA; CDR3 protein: CASTYVREVGITEAFF; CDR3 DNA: TGTGCCAGCACCTACGTTAGGGAGGTTGGGATCACTGAAGCTTTCTTT
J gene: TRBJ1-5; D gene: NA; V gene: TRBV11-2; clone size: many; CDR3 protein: CASSPNGFNQPQHF; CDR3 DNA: TGTGCCAGCAGCCCAAACGGTTTCAATCAGCCCCAGCATTTT
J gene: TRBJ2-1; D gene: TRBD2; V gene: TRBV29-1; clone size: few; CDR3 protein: CSVVSGSKNEQFF; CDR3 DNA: TGCAGCGTGGTTAGCGGGAGTAAGAATGAGCAGTTCTTC
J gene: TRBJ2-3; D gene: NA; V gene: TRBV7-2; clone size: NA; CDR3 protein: CASSLVGGGNTDTQYF; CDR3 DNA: TGTGCCAGCAGCTTAGTGGGCGGAGGAAACACAGATACGCAGTATTTT
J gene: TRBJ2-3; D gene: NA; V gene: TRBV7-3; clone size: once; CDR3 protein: CASSSEGTDTQYF; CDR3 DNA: TGTGCCAGCAGCTCCGAGGGGACAGATACGCAGTATTTT
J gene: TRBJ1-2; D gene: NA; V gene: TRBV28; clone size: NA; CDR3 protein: CASSFVGGYTF; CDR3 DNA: TGTGCCAGCAGTTTTGTTGGTGGCTACACCTTC